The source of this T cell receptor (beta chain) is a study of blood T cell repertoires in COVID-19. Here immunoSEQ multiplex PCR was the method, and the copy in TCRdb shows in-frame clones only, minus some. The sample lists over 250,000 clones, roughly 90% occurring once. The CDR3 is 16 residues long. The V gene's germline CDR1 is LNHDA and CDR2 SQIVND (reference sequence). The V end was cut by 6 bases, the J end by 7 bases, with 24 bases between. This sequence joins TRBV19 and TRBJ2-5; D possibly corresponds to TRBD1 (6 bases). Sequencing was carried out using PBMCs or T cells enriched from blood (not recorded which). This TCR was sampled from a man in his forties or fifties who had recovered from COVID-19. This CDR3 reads CASSLDPQGEVGTQYF. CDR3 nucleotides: TGTGCCAGTAGCCTAGATCCACAGGGAGAAGTGGGGACCCAGTACTTC.